This T cell receptor beta chain was identified in a study of blood T cell repertoires in COVID-19. Study details: From the United States, Italy and Spain came samples of acute and convalescent COVID-19. From T cells, B-cell-depleted T cells, or PBMCs came the material, which was cDNA or gDNA.

V gave up 2 bases and J gave up 2 bases; unmatched junction bases: 4. Germline CDR1 reads SGHTA; CDR2 reads FQGNSA. The CDR3 is made up of 15 amino acids. Study processing details: Estimated nucleated cell counts came from reference gene primer amplification. Sequencing was performed with immunoSEQ multiplex PCR; in TCRdb, only in-frame clones are kept and a portion is missing. That table supplies the V and J calls and clone size; D and trimming were determined from the DNA. Of tens of thousands of clones detected, around four fifths appear once; the ten largest clones hold about 13%. This TCR was recovered from a human donor in a cohort sampled during active COVID-19. The sequenced sample was peripheral blood. The chain combines TRBV7-2 with TRBJ2-5; 8 bases line up with TRBD2. CDR3 nucleotides: TGTGCCAGCAGCTTAAGAGCGGGGGCACAAGAGACCCAGTACTTC. This translates into CASSLRAGAQETQYF. Based on the CDR3 plus reference TRBV7-2 and TRBJ2-5, the full variable domain is GAGVSQSPSNKVTEKGKDVELRCDPISGHTALYWYRQSLGQGLEFLIYFQGNSAPDKSGLPSDRFSAERTGGSVSTLTIQRTQQEDSAVYLCASSLRAGAQETQYFGPGTRLLVL.